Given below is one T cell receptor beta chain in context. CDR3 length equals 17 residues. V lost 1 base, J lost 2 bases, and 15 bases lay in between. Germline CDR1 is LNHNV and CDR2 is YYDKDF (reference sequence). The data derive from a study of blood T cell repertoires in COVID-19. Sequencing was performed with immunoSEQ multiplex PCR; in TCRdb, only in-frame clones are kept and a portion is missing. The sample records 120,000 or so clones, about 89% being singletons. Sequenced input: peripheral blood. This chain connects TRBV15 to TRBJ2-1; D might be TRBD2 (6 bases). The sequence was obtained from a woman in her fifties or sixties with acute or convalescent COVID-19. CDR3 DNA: TGTGCCACCAGCAGAGGCTCGGGGGAGGCGGCCTACAATGAGCAGTTCTTC. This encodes CATSRGSGEAAYNEQFF.